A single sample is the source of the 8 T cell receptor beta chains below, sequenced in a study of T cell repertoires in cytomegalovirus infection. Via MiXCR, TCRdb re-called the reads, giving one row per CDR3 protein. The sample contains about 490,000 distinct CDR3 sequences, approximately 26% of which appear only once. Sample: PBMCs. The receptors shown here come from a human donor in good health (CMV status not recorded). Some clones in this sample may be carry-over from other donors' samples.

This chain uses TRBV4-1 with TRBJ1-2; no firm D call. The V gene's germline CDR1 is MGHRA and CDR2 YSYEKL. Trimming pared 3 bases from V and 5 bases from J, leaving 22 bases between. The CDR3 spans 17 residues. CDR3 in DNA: TGCGCCAGCAGCCAGCCAGGTAGAAAAATCGGGGATTATGGCTACACCTTC. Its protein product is CASSQPGRKIGDYGYTF.

CDR3 sequence: CASIHPSDEQFF. The CDR3 DNA follows: TGTGCCAGCATCCATCCGTCAGATGAGCAGTTCTTC. V usage is TRBV12-3 or TRBV12-4 and J usage is TRBJ2-1; D is uncertain. Trimming left V 7 bases short and J 8 bases short, with 12 bases between. The CDR3 has 12 amino acids.

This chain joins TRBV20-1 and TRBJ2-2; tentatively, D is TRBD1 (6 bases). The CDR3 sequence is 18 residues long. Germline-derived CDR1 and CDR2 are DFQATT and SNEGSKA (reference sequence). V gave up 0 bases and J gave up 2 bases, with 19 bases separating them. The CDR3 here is CSARDPTGWARNTGELFF. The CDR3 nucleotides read TGCAGTGCTAGAGATCCCACAGGGTGGGCAAGAAACACCGGGGAGCTGTTTTTT.

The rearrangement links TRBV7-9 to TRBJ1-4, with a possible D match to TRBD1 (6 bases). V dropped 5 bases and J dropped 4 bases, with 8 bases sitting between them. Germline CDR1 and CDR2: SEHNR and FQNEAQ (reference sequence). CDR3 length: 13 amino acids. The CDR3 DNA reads TGTGCCAGCAGCGCGGACAGTAATGAAAAACTGTTTTTT. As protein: CASSADSNEKLFF.

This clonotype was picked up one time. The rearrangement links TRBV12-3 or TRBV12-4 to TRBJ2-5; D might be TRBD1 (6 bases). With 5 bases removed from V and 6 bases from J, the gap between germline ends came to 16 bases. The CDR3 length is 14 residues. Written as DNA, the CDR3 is TGTGCCAGCAGTGATGAGGGGGAGTCAAAGACCCAGTACTTC. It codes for CASSDEGESKTQYF.

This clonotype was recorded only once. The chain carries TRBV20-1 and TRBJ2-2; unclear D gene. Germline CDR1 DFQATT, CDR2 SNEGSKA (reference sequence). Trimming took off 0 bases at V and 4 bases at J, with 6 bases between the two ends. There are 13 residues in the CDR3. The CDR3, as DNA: TGCAGTGCTAGAGACCTAAGCACCGGGGAGCTGTTTTTT. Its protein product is CSARDLSTGELFF.

As DNA, the CDR3 is TGTGCCAGCAGTTTTTCGGGAGAAATCTACGAGCAGTACTTC. Its protein is CASSFSGEIYEQYF. The genes are TRBV12-3 or TRBV12-4 and TRBJ2-7; possible D gene TRBD2, 6 bases. V was pared by 3 bases and J by 3 bases, with 12 bases between. This CDR3 is 14 amino acids long.

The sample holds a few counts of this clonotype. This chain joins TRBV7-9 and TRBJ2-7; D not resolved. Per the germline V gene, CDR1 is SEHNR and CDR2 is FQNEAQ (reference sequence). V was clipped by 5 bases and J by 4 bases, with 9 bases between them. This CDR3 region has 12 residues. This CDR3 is CASSVSSYEQYF. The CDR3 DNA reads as TGTGCCAGCAGCGTCAGTTCGTACGAGCAGTACTTC.